The 16 T cell receptor beta chains below were found in one sample sequenced in a study of human T cells and chemical hapten exposure. TCRdb re-analysed the RACE reads in MiXCR, keeping a single row per CDR3 protein. The table includes 60,000 to 80,000 distinct CDR3 sequences, approximately 32% detected once. Documented time point: patch test 1, 2 weeks after DPC sensitization. Treatment indicated: therapeutic diphenylcyclopropenone sensitization with weekly scalp DPC. The specimen was whole blood, collected in connection with sensitization to the hapten diphenylcyclopropenone (DPC). Receptors were obtained from a man between 35 and 55 years old with alopecia areata. Some clones in this sample may be carry-over from other donors' samples.

J is TRBJ1-5 and V is TRBV2, with a tentative D call TRBD1 (5 bases). V was trimmed by 7 bases and J by 7 bases, leaving 14 bases between them. This CDR3 contains 13 residues. Germline V lookup: CDR1 SNHLY, CDR2 FYNNEI. The CDR3, as DNA: TGTGCCAGCACCAGGGCGGGGGAACAGCCCCAGCATTTT. Its translation is CASTRAGEQPQHF.

This sequence joins TRBV11-2 and TRBJ1-1; 7 positions match TRBD1. V lost 4 bases, J lost 7 bases, and 9 bases stayed unmatched. The CDR3 is made up of 14 amino acids. Looked up from germline, CDR1 is SGHAT and CDR2 is FQNNGV. The CDR3 here is CASSSWTGRNEAFF. CDR3 sequence (DNA): TGTGCCAGCAGCTCCTGGACAGGTCGGAATGAAGCTTTCTTT.

This clonotype was seen a single time. The rearrangement uses TRBV5-8 and TRBJ1-5, with a weak D call TRBD1 (6 bases). This CDR3 has 16 amino acids. With 0 bases removed from V and 5 bases from J, the gap between germline ends came to 15 bases. Germline V gene lookup returns CDR1 SGHTS and CDR2 YDEGEE. The CDR3 region is CASSLGFGAGDQPQHF. In DNA form, the CDR3 reads TGTGCCAGCAGCTTGGGGTTCGGAGCAGGGGATCAGCCCCAGCATTTT.

CDR3 bases: TGTGCCAGCAACCCCTCCGGGGGTAGTACGCAGTATTTT. Encoded protein: CASNPSGGSTQYF. This sequence joins TRBV12-3 or TRBV12-4 and TRBJ2-3, with D tentatively TRBD2 (6 bases). Trimming shortened V by 7 bases and J by 8 bases, and 16 bases separated the two germline ends. This CDR3 region has 13 residues.

Comments on this clonotype: No DNA is shown, since the ends of the CDR3 on it are uncertain; the CDR3 is the one TCRdb lists. CDR3 amino acids: CASSLVGWGSAETFF. This rearrangement joins TRBV7-9 to TRBJ1-1. The V gene's germline CDR1 is SEHNR and CDR2 FQNEAQ (reference sequence). The CDR3 is 15 amino acids long, termini counted.

The chain uses TRBV27 and TRBJ2-5; no clear D. This CDR3 contains 12 residues. CDR1 is MNHEY, CDR2 SMNVEV, per germline (reference sequence). V was clipped by 6 bases and J by 4 bases, with 9 bases between them. The CDR3 coding sequence is TGTGCCAGCAGGGGTACGCCAGAGACCCAGTACTTC. Amino acid sequence: CASRGTPETQYF.

The J gene is TRBJ1-1, the V gene TRBV20-1; D is unclear. The germline CDR1 and CDR2 sequences are DFQATT and SNEGSKA (reference sequence). The CDR3 length is 11 residues. V lost 3 bases, J lost 1 base, and 3 bases lay in between. CDR3: CSARANTEAFF. Here the CDR3 DNA reads TGCAGTGCTAGGGCGAACACTGAAGCTTTCTTT.

J is TRBJ2-3 and V is TRBV20-1; no clear D. The V end was cut by 6 bases, the J end by 2 bases, with 9 bases between. The germline V gene encodes CDR1 DFQATT and CDR2 SNEGSKA (reference sequence). This CDR3 comprises 12 residues. The CDR3 sequence is CSARPTTDTQYF. DNA for the CDR3: TGCAGTGCCCGACCGACCACAGATACGCAGTATTTT.

This clonotype was detected only a few times. This rearrangement joins TRBV6-2 or TRBV6-3 to TRBJ2-7, with D tentatively TRBD2 (6 bases). V lost 6 bases to trimming and J lost 1 base, with 16 bases between them. Germline V gene data show CDR1 as MNHEY and CDR2 as SVGEGT. The CDR3 is 15 residues long. DNA of the CDR3: TGTGCCAGCAGCTCCGGCCGACTAGGTTCCTACGAGCAGTACTTC. It codes for CASSSGRLGSYEQYF.

This clonotype was detected a few times. The genes are TRBV6-1 and TRBJ2-3; 12 bases are shared with TRBD2. This CDR3 has 15 amino acids. Looked up from germline, CDR1 is MNHNS and CDR2 is SASEGT. The V gene end was trimmed by 5 bases and the J gene end by 4 bases; junction bases not matched to a gene: 4. The CDR3, as DNA: TGTGCCAGCAGTCAGACTAGCGGGAGTGCAGATACGCAGTATTTT. Protein: CASSQTSGSADTQYF.

Regarding this clonotype: At one end, the junction sequence differs from germline, possibly due to a read error. J is TRBJ1-1 and V is TRBV7-3, with D perhaps matching TRBD1 (5 bases). Germline V gene data show CDR1 as SGHTA and CDR2 as FQGTGA. The CDR3 is 13 residues long. The CDR3 nucleotides are TGTGCCAGCAGCCGGGGCGGGCGGACTGAAACTTTCTTT. It yields the protein CASSRGGRTETFF.

The chain combines TRBV4-3 with TRBJ2-4; no clear D. The germline gives CDR1 LGHNA, CDR2 YSLEER. This CDR3 is built from 17 residues. Trimming left V 4 bases short and J 0 bases short, with 16 bases between. CDR3 loop: CASSLSTFSLAKNIQYF. For the CDR3, the DNA is TGCGCCAGCAGCCTCTCGACCTTTTCACTAGCCAAAAACATTCAGTACTTC.

This chain uses TRBV12-3 or TRBV12-4 with TRBJ2-1, with 9 bases aligning to TRBD2. The CDR3 extends over 14 amino acids. V lost 6 bases to trimming and J lost 10 bases; unmatched junction nucleotides: 10. As DNA, the CDR3 is TGTGCCAGCAGCAACCTAGCGGGAATTAGCGAGCAGTTCTTC. Translation: CASSNLAGISEQFF.

V usage is TRBV4-2 and J usage is TRBJ2-3; 8 bases align to TRBD2. The germline V gene has CDR1 LGHNA and CDR2 YNFKEQ. Trimming removed 1 base from V and 2 bases from J; junction bases left unmatched: 2. The CDR3 has 15 amino acids. CDR3 in DNA: TGTGCCAGCAGCCAAGGAGCGGGAGCCACAGATACGCAGTATTTT. Translating it yields CASSQGAGATDTQYF.

This rearrangement joins TRBV7-2 to TRBJ2-3, with D perhaps matching TRBD2 (6 bases). V was trimmed by 2 bases and J by 5 bases, leaving 17 bases between them. Germline values: CDR1 SGHTA, CDR2 FQGNSA. The CDR3 runs 16 residues. The CDR3: CASSLSNSGGGDTQYF. CDR3 DNA sequence: TGTGCCAGCAGCTTATCCAATAGCGGAGGTGGAGATACGCAGTATTTT. Full variable domain (missing parts from reference TRBV7-2 and TRBJ2-3): GAGVSQSPSNKVTEKGKDVELRCDPISGHTALYWYRQSLGQGLEFLIYFQGNSAPDKSGLPSDRFSAERTGGSVSTLTIQRTQQEDSAVYLCASSLSNSGGGDTQYFGPGTRLTVL.

The chain has TRBV6-5 and TRBJ1-3, with D uncertain. This CDR3 spans 16 amino acids. Trimming stripped 0 bases from V and 2 bases from J, with 11 bases between. The germline gives CDR1 MNHEY, CDR2 SVGAGI. CDR3 residues: CASSYSGSETGNTIYF. The CDR3 DNA follows: TGTGCCAGCAGTTACTCAGGCAGCGAGACTGGAAACACCATATATTTT.